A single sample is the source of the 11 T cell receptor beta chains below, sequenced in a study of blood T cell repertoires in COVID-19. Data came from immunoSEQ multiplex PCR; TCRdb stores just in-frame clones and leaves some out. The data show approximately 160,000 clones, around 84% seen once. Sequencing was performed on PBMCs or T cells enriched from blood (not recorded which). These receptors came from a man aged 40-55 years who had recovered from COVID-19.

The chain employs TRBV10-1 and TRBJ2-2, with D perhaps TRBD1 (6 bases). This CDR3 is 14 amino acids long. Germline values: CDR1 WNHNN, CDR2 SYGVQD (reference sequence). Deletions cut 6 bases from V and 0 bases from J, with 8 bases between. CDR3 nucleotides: TGCGCCAGCAGCAGGGGACCGAACACCGGGGAGCTGTTTTTT. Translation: CASSRGPNTGELFF.

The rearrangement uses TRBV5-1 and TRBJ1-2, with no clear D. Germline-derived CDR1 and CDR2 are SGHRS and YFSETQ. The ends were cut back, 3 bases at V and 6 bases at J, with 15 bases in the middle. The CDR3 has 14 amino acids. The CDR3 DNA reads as TGCGCCAGCAGCTCCCGCGAGGGAATCGATGGCTACACCTTC. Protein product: CASSSREGIDGYTF. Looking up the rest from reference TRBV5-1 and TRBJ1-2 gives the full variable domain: KAGVTQTPRYLIKTRGQQVTLSCSPISGHRSVSWYQQTPGQGLQFLFEYFSETQRNKGNFPGRFSGRQFSNSRSEMNVSTLELGDSALYLCASSSREGIDGYTFGSGTRLTVV.

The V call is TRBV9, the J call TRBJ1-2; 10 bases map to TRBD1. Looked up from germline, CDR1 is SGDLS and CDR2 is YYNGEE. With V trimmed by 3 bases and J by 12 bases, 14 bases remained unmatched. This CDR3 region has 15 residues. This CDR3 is CASSGWDRGLSSHTF. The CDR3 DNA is TGTGCCAGCAGCGGATGGGACAGGGGACTGTCCAGTCACACCTTC.

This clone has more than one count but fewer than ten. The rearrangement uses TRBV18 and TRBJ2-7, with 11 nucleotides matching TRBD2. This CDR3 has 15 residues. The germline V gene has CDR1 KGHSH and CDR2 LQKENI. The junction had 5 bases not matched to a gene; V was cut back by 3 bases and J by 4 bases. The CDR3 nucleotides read TGTGCCAGCTCACCTTCCGGACTAGCGGGTTACGAGCAGTACGTC. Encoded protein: CASSPSGLAGYEQYV.

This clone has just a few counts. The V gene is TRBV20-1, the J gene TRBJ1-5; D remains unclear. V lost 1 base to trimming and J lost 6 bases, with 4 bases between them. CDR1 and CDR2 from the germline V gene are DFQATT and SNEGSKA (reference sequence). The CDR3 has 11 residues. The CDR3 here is CSARVCQPQHF. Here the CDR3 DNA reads TGCAGTGCTAGAGTATGTCAGCCCCAGCATTTT.

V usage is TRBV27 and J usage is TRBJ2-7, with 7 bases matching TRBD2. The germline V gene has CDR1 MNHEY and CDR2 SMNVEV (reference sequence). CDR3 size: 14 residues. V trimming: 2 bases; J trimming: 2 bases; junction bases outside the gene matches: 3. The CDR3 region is CASSLHLAAYEQYF. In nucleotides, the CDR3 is TGTGCCAGCAGTTTACATCTAGCGGCCTACGAGCAGTACTTC.

CDR3 bases: TGTGCCAGCTCTCCCACCCGTAGCGGGGGGGCCGTCTGGAGAGATACGCAGTATTTT. Its protein is CASSPTRSGGAVWRDTQYF. The chain joins TRBV18 to TRBJ2-3, with 11 bases fitting TRBD2. The ends lost 6 bases at V and 5 bases at J; junction bases unmatched: 19. Germline V lookup: CDR1 KGHSH, CDR2 LQKENI. The CDR3 length is 19 residues.

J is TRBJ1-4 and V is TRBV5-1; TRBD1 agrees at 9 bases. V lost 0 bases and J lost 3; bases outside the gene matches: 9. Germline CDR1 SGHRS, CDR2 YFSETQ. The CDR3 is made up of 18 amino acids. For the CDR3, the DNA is TGCGCCAGCAGCTTGGGGACAGGGGCCCAGGGAGCTAATGAAAAACTGTTTTTT. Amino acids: CASSLGTGAQGANEKLFF.

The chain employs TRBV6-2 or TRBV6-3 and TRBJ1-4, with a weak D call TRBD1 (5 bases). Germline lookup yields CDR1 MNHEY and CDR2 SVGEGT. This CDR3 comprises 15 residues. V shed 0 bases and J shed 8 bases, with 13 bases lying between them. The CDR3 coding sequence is TGTGCCAGCAGTTACTCTGTGGGACTGACCGAAAAACTGTTTTTT. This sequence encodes CASSYSVGLTEKLFF.

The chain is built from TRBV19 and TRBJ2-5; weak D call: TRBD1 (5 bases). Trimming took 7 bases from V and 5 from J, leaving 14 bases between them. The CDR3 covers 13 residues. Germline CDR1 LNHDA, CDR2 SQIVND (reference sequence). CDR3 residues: CASTGYSGETQYF. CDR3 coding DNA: TGTGCCAGTACAGGGTACTCCGGGGAGACCCAGTACTTC.

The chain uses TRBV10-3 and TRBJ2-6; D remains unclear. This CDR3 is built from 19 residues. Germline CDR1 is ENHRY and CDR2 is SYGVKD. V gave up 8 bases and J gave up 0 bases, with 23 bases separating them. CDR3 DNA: TGTGCCATCTCAACACCGATCAGACACCGCCCCTCTGGGGCCAACGTCCTGACTTTC. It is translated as CAISTPIRHRPSGANVLTF.